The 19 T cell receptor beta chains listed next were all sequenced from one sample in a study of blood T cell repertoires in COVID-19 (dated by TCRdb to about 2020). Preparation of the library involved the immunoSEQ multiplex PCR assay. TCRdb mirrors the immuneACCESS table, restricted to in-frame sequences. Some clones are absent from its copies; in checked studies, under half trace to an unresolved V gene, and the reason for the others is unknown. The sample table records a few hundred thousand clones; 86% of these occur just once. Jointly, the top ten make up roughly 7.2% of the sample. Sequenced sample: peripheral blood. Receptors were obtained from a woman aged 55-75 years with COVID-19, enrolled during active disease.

This CDR3 is CASSPIRDRQNTGELFF. CDR3 DNA sequence: TGCGCCAGCAGCCCTATCCGGGACAGACAAAACACCGGGGAGCTGTTTTTT. The V gene is TRBV5-1, the J gene TRBJ2-2; 7 bases map to TRBD1. Per the germline V gene, CDR1 is SGHRS and CDR2 is YFSETQ. The CDR3 runs 17 residues. V lost 4 bases to trimming and J lost 2 bases; unmatched junction nucleotides: 11.

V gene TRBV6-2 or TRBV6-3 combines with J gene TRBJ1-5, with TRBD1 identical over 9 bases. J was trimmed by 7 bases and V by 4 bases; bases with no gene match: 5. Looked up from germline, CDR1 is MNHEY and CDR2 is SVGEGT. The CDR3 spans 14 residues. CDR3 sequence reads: CASSWDREDQPQHF. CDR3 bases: TGTGCCAGCAGTTGGGACAGGGAAGACCAGCCCCAGCATTTT.

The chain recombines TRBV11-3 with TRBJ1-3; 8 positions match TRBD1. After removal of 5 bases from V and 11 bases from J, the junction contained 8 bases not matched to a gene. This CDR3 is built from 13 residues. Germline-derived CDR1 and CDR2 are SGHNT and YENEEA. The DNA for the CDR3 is TGTGCCAGCAGCGAGCAAGGACAGGGCCCCATATATTTT. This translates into CASSEQGQGPIYF.

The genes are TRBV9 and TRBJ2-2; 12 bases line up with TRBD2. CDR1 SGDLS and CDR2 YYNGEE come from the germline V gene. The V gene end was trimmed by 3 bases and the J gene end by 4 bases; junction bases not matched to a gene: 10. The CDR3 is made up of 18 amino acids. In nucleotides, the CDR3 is TGTGCCAGCAGCGAGCCCTTACTAGCGGGGGGTGGCACCGGGGAGCTGTTTTTT. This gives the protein CASSEPLLAGGGTGELFF. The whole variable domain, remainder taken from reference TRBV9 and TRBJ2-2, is DSGVTQTPKHLITATGQRVTLRCSPRSGDLSVYWYQQSLDQGLQFLIQYYNGEERAKGNILERFSAQQFPDLHSELNLSSLELGDSALYFCASSEPLLAGGGTGELFFGEGSRLTVL.

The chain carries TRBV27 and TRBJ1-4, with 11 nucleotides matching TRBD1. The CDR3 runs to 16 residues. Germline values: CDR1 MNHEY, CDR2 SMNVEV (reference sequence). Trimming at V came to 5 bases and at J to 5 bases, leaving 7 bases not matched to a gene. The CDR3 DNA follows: TGTGCCAGCAGTCTCACCGGACAGGGGGCGAATGAAAAACTGTTTTTT. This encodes CASSLTGQGANEKLFF.

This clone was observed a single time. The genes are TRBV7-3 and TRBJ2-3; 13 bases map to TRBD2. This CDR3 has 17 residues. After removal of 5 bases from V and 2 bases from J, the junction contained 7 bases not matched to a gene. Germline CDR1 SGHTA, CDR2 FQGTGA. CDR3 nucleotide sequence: TGTGCCAGCAGCCTCGGACTAGCGGGGGCCTACACAGATACGCAGTATTTT. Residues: CASSLGLAGAYTDTQYF.

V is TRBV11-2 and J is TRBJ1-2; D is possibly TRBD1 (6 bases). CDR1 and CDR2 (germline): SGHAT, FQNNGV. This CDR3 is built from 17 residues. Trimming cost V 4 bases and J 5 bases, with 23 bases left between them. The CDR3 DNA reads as TGTGCCAGCAGCTCACATTGGACAGACTTTCGTCTATATGGCTACACCTTC. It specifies CASSSHWTDFRLYGYTF. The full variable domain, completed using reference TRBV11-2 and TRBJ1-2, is EAGVAQSPRYKIIEKRQSVAFWCNPISGHATLYWYQQILGQGPKLLIQFQNNGVVDDSQLPKDRFSAERLKGVDSTLKIQPAKLEDSAVYLCASSSHWTDFRLYGYTFGSGTRLTVV.

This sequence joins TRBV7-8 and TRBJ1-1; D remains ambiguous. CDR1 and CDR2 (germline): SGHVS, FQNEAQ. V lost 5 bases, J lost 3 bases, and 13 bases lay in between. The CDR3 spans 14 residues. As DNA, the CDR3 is TGTGCCAGCAGCGCAACAAATGTGTACACTGAAGCTTTCTTT. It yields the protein CASSATNVYTEAFF.

DNA for the CDR3: TGCGCCAGCAGCCTGACTAGCGGGGGCCTGAGAGATACGCAGTATTTT. Its translation: CASSLTSGGLRDTQYF. The chain carries TRBV10-1 and TRBJ2-3, with TRBD2 identical over 12 bases. Per the germline V gene, CDR1 is WNHNN and CDR2 is SYGVQD (reference sequence). The CDR3 covers 16 residues. V lost 6 bases, J lost 5 bases, and 9 bases stayed unmatched.

CDR3 sequence reads: CASSDGTSRYNEQFF. The CDR3 nucleotides read TGTGCCAGCAGCGATGGGACATCAAGGTACAATGAGCAGTTCTTC. This sequence joins TRBV5-6 and TRBJ2-1; weak D call: TRBD1 (6 bases). The CDR3 is made up of 15 amino acids. Germline CDR1 and CDR2: SGHDT and YYEEEE. Between the trimmed V and J ends, which lost 4 bases and 4 bases, there was a span of 15 bases.

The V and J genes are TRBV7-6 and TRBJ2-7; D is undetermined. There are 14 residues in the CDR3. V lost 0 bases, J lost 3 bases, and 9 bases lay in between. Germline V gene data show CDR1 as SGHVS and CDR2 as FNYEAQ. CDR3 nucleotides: TGTGCCAGCAGCTTAGCGGGTCGAGGCTACGAGCAGTACTTC. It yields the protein CASSLAGRGYEQYF. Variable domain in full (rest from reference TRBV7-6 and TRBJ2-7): GAGVSQSPRYKVTKRGQDVALRCDPISGHVSLYWYRQALGQGPEFLTYFNYEAQQDKSGLPNDRFSAERPEGSISTLTIQRTEQRDSAMYRCASSLAGRGYEQYFGPGTRLTVT.

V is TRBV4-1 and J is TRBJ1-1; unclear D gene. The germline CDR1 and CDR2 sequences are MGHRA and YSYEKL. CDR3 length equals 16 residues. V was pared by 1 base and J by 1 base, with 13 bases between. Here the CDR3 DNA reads TGCGCCAGCAGCCAAGCCTCCCCGGGGAGGAACACTGAAGCTTTCTTT. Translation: CASSQASPGRNTEAFF.

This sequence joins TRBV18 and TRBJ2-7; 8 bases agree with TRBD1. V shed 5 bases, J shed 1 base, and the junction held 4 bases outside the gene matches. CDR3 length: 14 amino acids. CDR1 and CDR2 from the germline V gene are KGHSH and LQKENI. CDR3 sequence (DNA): TGTGCCAGCTCAGCCGGGACAGGATCCTACGAGCAGTACTTC. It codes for CASSAGTGSYEQYF.

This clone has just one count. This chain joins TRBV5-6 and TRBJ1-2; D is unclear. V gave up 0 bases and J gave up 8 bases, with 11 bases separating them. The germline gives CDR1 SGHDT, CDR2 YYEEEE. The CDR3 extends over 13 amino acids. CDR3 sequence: CASSLGRVGGYTF. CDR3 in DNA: TGTGCCAGCAGCTTGGGGAGGGTCGGGGGCTACACCTTC.

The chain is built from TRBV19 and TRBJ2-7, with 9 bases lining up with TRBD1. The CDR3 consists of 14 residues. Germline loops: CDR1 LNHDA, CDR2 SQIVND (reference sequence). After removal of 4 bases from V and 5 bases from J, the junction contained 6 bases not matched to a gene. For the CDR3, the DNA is TGTGCCAGTAGTAAGGACAGGGGACTGGACGAGCAGTACTTC. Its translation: CASSKDRGLDEQYF.

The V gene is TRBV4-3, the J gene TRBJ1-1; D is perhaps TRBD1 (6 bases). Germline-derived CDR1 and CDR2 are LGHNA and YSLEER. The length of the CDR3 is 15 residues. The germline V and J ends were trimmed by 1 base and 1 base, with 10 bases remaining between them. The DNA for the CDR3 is TGCGCCAGCAGCCAAGTTAACAGGGAGAACACTGAAGCTTTCTTT. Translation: CASSQVNRENTEAFF.

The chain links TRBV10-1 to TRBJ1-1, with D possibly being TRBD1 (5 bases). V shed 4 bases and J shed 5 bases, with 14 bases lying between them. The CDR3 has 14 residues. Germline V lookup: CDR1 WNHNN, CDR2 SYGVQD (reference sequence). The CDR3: CASSAYRMGTEAFF. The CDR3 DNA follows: TGCGCCAGCAGTGCATACAGGATGGGGACTGAAGCTTTCTTT.

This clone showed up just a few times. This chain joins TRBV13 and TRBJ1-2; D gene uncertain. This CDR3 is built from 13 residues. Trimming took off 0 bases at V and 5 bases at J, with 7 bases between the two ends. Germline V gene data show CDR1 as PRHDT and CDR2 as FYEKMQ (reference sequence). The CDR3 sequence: CASSLGGAYGYTF. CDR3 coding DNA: TGTGCCAGCAGCTTAGGGGGAGCTTATGGCTACACCTTC.

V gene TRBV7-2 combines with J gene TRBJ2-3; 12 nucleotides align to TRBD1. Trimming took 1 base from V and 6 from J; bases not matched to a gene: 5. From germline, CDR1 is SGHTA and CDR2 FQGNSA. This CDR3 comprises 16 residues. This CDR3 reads CASSLVGTGGADTQYF. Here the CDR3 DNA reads TGTGCCAGCAGCTTAGTTGGGACAGGGGGCGCTGATACGCAGTATTTT.